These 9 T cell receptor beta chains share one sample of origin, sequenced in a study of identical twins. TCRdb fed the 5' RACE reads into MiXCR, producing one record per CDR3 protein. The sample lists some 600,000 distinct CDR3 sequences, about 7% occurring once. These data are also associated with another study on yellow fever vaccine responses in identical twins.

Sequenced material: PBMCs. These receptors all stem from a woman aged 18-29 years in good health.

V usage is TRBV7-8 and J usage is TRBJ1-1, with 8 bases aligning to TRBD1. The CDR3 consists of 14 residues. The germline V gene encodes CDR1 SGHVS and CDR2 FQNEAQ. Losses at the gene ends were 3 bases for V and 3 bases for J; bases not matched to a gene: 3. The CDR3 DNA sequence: TGTGCCAGCAGCTTTACAGGGGGGGACACTGAAGCTTTCTTT. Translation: CASSFTGGDTEAFF.

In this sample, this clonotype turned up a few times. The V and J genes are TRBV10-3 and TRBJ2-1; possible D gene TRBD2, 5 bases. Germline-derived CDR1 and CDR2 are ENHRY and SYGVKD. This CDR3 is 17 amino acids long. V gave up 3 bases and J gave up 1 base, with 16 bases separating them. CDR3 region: CAISDSNRGLSYNEQFF. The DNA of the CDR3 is TGTGCCATCAGTGACTCCAACCGGGGATTGTCCTACAATGAGCAGTTCTTC.

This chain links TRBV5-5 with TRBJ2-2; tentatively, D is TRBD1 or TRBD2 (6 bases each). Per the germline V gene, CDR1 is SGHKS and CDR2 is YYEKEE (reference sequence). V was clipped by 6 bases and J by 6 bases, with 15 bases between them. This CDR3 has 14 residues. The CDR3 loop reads CASTRGGPSGELFF. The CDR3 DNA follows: TGTGCCAGCACCCGAGGGGGGCCCTCCGGGGAGCTGTTTTTT.

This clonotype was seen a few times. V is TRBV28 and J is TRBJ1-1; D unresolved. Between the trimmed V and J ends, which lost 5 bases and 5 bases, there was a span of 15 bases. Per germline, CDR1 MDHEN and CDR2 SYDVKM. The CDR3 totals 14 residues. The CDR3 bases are TGTGCCAGCAGTCCCCCCGCCCCGGTAACTGAAGCTTTCTTT. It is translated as CASSPPAPVTEAFF.

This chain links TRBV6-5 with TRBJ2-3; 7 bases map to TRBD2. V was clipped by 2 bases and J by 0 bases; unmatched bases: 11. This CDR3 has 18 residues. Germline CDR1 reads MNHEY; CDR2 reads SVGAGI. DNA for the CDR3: TGTGCCAGCAGTTACACGAAGGAGAGCGGGGCTAGCACAGATACGCAGTATTTT. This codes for CASSYTKESGASTDTQYF.

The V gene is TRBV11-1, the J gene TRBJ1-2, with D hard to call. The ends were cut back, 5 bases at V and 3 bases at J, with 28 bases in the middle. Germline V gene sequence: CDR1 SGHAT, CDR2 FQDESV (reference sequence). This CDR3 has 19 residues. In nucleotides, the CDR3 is TGTGCCAGCAGCCATTTTCCCCTAGGGAGGGCTACACCAGACTATGGCTACACCTTC. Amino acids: CASSHFPLGRATPDYGYTF.

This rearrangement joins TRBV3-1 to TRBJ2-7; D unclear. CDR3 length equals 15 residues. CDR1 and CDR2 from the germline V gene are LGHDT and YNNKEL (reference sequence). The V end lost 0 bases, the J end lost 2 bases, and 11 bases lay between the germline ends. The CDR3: CASSQDSYQAYEQYF. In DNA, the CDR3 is TGTGCCAGCAGCCAAGACAGTTACCAAGCCTACGAGCAGTACTTC.

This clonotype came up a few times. CDR3 nucleotide sequence: TGCGCCAGCCCGACAAGAAGCAATCAGCCCCAGCATTTT. Protein sequence: CASPTRSNQPQHF. The chain joins TRBV5-1 to TRBJ1-5, with unresolved D. The CDR3 loop spans 13 amino acids. Deletions cut 7 bases from V and 1 base from J, with 9 bases between. The germline gives CDR1 SGHRS, CDR2 YFSETQ. The full variable domain, completed using reference TRBV5-1 and TRBJ1-5, is KAGVTQTPRYLIKTRGQQVTLSCSPISGHRSVSWYQQTPGQGLQFLFEYFSETQRNKGNFPGRFSGRQFSNSRSEMNVSTLELGDSALYLCASPTRSNQPQHFGDGTRLSIL.

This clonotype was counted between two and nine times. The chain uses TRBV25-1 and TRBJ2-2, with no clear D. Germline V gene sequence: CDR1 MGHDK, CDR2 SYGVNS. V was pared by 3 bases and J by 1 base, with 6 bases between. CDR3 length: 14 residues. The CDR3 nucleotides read TGTGCCAGCAGTGACAGGATGAACACCGGGGAGCTGTTTTTT. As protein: CASSDRMNTGELFF. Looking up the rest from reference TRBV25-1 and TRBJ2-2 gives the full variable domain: EADIYQTPRYLVIGTGKKITLECSQTMGHDKMYWYQQDPGMELHLIHYSYGVNSTEKGDLSSESTVSRIRTEHFPLTLESARPSHTSQYLCASSDRMNTGELFFGEGSRLTVL.